This T cell receptor beta chain emerged from a study of blood T cell repertoires in COVID-19. Study as a whole: The study drew acute and convalescent COVID-19 samples from the United States, Italy and Spain. PBMCs, B-cell-depleted T cells, or T cells were the source of the cDNA or gDNA that made up the material.

Assay used: immunoSEQ multiplex PCR; TCRdb lists only in-frame clones, some missing. The table shows about 200,000 clones, with more than 70% occurring only once. The sample consisted of peripheral blood. This receptor was identified in a man aged 50 to 59 with COVID-19, enrolled during active disease.

This CDR3 is CASSPGQGLEKLFF. Here the CDR3 DNA reads TGTGCCAGCAGCCCGGGACAGGGGTTGGAAAAACTGTTTTTT. The chain employs TRBV7-8 and TRBJ1-4; 10 bases match TRBD1. J lost 8 bases, V lost 5 bases, and 5 bases had no gene match. The length of the CDR3 is 14 residues. Per the germline V gene, CDR1 is SGHVS and CDR2 is FQNEAQ.